These T cell receptor beta chains were read from a single sample in a study of vaccination and CD4 T cells after COVID-19. What these receptors recognize is not known. TCRdb re-called the PCR reads through MiXCR, storing one row per CDR3 protein. Counted here are about 10,000 distinct CDR3 sequences, around 38% occurring once; the ten biggest clones make up roughly an eighth. The sequencing input was CD4+ T cells from blood, cultured in vitro. The receptors here all came from a human donor in good health. CDR3s include the opening cysteine and the closing phenylalanine or tryptophan. The order of the fields is clone size, V gene, J gene, D gene, CDR3 protein, CDR3 DNA. The D gene is left open where the match is weak. Clone size, where shown, is once, few, many, or a class for clones that have expanded.

-	TRBV6-1	TRBJ1-6	-	CASSELGQLNSPLHF	TGTGCCAGCAGTGAACTAGGACAGCTAAATTCACCCCTCCACTTT
few	TRBV7-2	TRBJ1-5	-	CASSLAADQPQHF	TGTGCCAGCAGCTTAGCTGCTGATCAGCCCCAGCATTTT
-	TRBV28	TRBJ1-2	TRBD1	CASSSPDRVFYGYTF	TGTGCCAGCAGTTCGCCCGACAGGGTCTTCTATGGCTACACCTTC
-	TRBV27	TRBJ2-6	TRBD1	CASSSGTAFSGANVLTF	TGTGCCAGCAGCTCCGGGACAGCCTTCTCTGGGGCCAACGTCCTGACTTTC
-	TRBV6-1	TRBJ1-3	-	CAITRISGNTIYF	TGTGCCATTACGAGGATCTCTGGAAACACCATATATTTT
medium-sized	TRBV7-9	TRBJ2-3	-	CASSQQTLTQYF	TGTGCCAGCAGCCAACAGACACTCACGCAGTATTTT
-	TRBV11-2	TRBJ2-3	-	CASSLEGGVGDTQYF	TGTGCCAGCAGCTTAGAAGGGGGGGTAGGAGATACGCAGTATTTT
-	TRBV20-1	TRBJ1-6	-	CSARLGDNSPLHF	TGCAGTGCTCGCTTGGGAGACAATTCACCCCTCCACTTT
-	TRBV2	TRBJ2-1	TRBD2	CASSEKGLAAYNEQFF	TGTGCCAGCAGTGAGAAGGGACTAGCGGCTTACAATGAGCAGTTCTTC
few	TRBV5-4	TRBJ1-2	TRBD1	CASSSVGTGNYGYTF	TGTGCCAGCAGCTCAGTCGGGACAGGGAACTATGGCTACACCTTC
-	TRBV5-6	TRBJ2-3	-	CASSLGRGQYF	TGTGCCAGCAGCTTGGGCAGGGGTCAGTATTTT
few	TRBV20-1	TRBJ2-3	-	CSARDHGGSTDTQYF	TGCAGTGCTAGAGATCACGGGGGCAGCACAGATACGCAGTATTTT
-	TRBV19	TRBJ1-1	TRBD1	CASSTRGTGFKAEAFF	TGTGCCAGTAGTACACGAGGGACAGGGTTCAAGGCTGAAGCTTTCTTT
-	TRBV9	TRBJ2-7	-	CASSADGFISGEQYF	TGTGCCAGCAGCGCGGACGGATTCATTAGTGGCGAGCAGTACTTC
-	TRBV25-1	TRBJ2-3	-	CASSARGGDFTDTQYF	TGTGCCAGCAGTGCCCGCGGAGGAGATTTCACAGATACGCAGTATTTT
-	TRBV19	TRBJ2-2	TRBD2	CASSIDSGVLSGELFF	TGTGCCAGTAGTATAGATAGCGGGGTTCTGTCCGGGGAGCTGTTTTTT
few	TRBV6-1	TRBJ2-7	TRBD2	CASSTGTSGTYEQYF	TGTGCCAGCAGTACGGGGACTAGCGGGACCTACGAGCAGTACTTC
few	TRBV9	TRBJ1-6	-	CASSVWRTNNSPLHF	TGTGCCAGCAGCGTTTGGCGGACCAATAATTCACCCCTCCACTTT
-	TRBV2	TRBJ2-1	TRBD2	CASMTSGRGNEQFF	TGTGCCAGCATGACTAGCGGGAGGGGCAATGAGCAGTTCTTC
-	TRBV9	TRBJ2-7	TRBD2	CASSKGLAGVAGFEQYF	TGTGCCAGCAGTAAAGGACTAGCGGGAGTCGCCGGCTTCGAGCAGTACTTC
once	TRBV28	TRBJ2-2	-	CASSFQGQGGELFF	TGTGCCAGCAGTTTTCAGGGGCAGGGCGGGGAGCTGTTTTTT
few	TRBV6-2/TRBV6-3	TRBJ1-2	-	CASSSEAGTTVYGYTF	TGTGCCAGCAGTTCCGAAGCCGGGACAACAGTCTATGGCTACACCTTC
-	TRBV24-1	TRBJ2-5	-	CATSDLGQQGETQYF	TGTGCCACCAGTGATTTAGGGCAGCAGGGAGAGACCCAGTACTTC
-	TRBV6-1	TRBJ1-2	TRBD1	CASSGDRVLEDTF	TGTGCCAGCAGTGGGGACAGGGTGTTAGAAGACACCTTC
-	TRBV12-5	TRBJ2-1	-	CASGPPRGHNEQFF	TGTGCTAGTGGTCCGCCCCGGGGGCACAATGAGCAGTTCTTC
few	TRBV6-1	TRBJ1-5	TRBD1	CASSGTGQALSNQPQHF	TGTGCCAGCAGTGGGACGGGACAGGCGCTTAGCAATCAGCCCCAGCATTTT
-	TRBV5-4	TRBJ1-1	TRBD1	CASSPPTGGLAEAFF	TGTGCCAGCAGCCCACCAACAGGGGGCCTCGCTGAAGCTTTCTTT
-	TRBV2	TRBJ2-5	-	CASSGRGAAETQYF	TGTGCCAGCAGTGGGCGAGGAGCAGCGGAGACCCAGTACTTC
-	TRBV6-5	TRBJ1-6	-	CASSYSSVGSGSPLHF	TGTGCCAGCAGTTACTCATCAGTGGGATCAGGTTCACCCCTCCACTTT
-	TRBV28	TRBJ2-2	TRBD2	CASSTLPGLAVRTGELFF	TGTGCCAGCAGTACCCTCCCGGGACTAGCGGTCCGCACCGGGGAGCTGTTTTTT